The source of this TCR beta chain is a study of metastatic and nonmetastatic thyroid tumors. About the study: The authors compared repertoires across blood and tumor or nodule tissue from malignant and benign thyroid patients. Study-level points and caveats: It was reported that TCR beta diversity was significantly higher in malignant thyroid tumors than benign nodules, in blood and tumor.

This clone has only a few counts. The antigen is unknown. CDR3 length equals 15 residues. Per germline, CDR1 SGDLS and CDR2 YYNGEE. The junction had 10 bases not matched to a gene; V was cut back by 6 bases and J by 7 bases. Thyroid surgery was preceded by no treatment in any patient. As processed by the authors: CDR3 was compared across clinicopathological groups, and the resulting differences were used to build a distant-metastasis classifier for papillary thyroid cancer. From the PCR reads, TCRdb re-called clones with MiXCR. Clone size and V and J calls follow TCRdb, not the original study. Among just over 15,000 clones listed, roughly 36% were seen once.

The chain carries TRBV9 and TRBJ2-7; 13 bases are shared with TRBD2. What was sequenced was tumor tissue. The clonotype was recovered from a male donor with papillary thyroid cancer or a benign thyroid nodule (not recorded which). Some clones in this sample may be carry-over from other donors' samples. The CDR3 spells CASTKGGLAGNEQYF. The CDR3 nucleotides are TGTGCCAGCACTAAAGGGGGACTAGCGGGAAATGAGCAGTACTTC. The full variable domain, its missing parts supplied by reference TRBV9 and TRBJ2-7, is DSGVTQTPKHLITATGQRVTLRCSPRSGDLSVYWYQQSLDQGLQFLIQYYNGEERAKGNILERFSAQQFPDLHSELNLSSLELGDSALYFCASTKGGLAGNEQYFGPGTRLTVT.